The 18 T cell receptor beta chains given below trace back to one sample, sequenced in a study of a mutant IDH1 vaccine in newly diagnosed glioma. Generated by immunoSEQ multiplex PCR, the TCRdb table keeps only in-frame clones and is missing some. The sample consists of about 54,000 clones, around 83% of them appearing once. Their antigens remain unidentified. Time point here: week 47, end of study. Each vaccine dose was 300 ug of mutant IDH1 20-mer peptide, with topical imiquimod. The source was PBMCs, collected from a glioma patient whose treatment included an IDH1 peptide vaccine. These receptors were taken from a woman aged 45-65 years with glioma.

The rearrangement uses TRBV4-1 and TRBJ1-4; D is uncertain. This CDR3 has 15 amino acids. Germline CDR1 MGHRA, CDR2 YSYEKL. Trimming took 5 bases from V and 7 from J, leaving 17 bases between them. The CDR3 sequence: CASSAPKDQIEKLFF. CDR3 coding DNA: TGCGCCAGCAGCGCACCAAAGGACCAAATTGAAAAACTGTTTTTT.

The gene calls are TRBV19 and TRBJ2-6; D uncertain. The CDR3 is 13 residues long. V shed 2 bases and J shed 4 bases, with 3 bases lying between them. Germline V lookup: CDR1 LNHDA, CDR2 SQIVND (reference sequence). The CDR3 spells CASSISGANVLTF. CDR3 coding DNA: TGTGCCAGTAGTATATCCGGGGCCAACGTCCTGACTTTC. Complete variable domain (other parts from reference TRBV19 and TRBJ2-6): DGGITQSPKYLFRKEGQNVTLSCEQNLNHDAMYWYRQDPGQGLRLIYYSQIVNDFQKGDIAEGYSVSREKKESFPLTVTSAQKNPTAFYLCASSISGANVLTFGAGSRLTVL.

V gene TRBV19 combines with J gene TRBJ2-1; D remains unclear. Germline CDR1 is LNHDA and CDR2 is SQIVND (reference sequence). The V gene lost 4 bases and the J gene lost 4 bases, with 2 bases spanning the gap. CDR3 length equals 11 residues. The CDR3 here is CASSTYNEQFF. In nucleotides, the CDR3 is TGTGCCAGTAGTACGTACAATGAGCAGTTCTTC.

The chain has TRBV29-1 and TRBJ2-1; D is unclear. The germline V gene has CDR1 SQVTM and CDR2 ANQGSEA. The CDR3 length is 11 residues. V lost 4 bases and J 13 bases, leaving 14 bases between the germline ends. CDR3 region: CSVVWSGSQFF. CDR3 nucleotide sequence: TGCAGCGTTGTTTGGTCTGGGTCTCAGTTCTTC.

In its sample, this clone was seen once. Here the CDR3 DNA reads TGTGCCAGTAGTATGGGGTCTCCTGGGGACATTCAGTACTTC. Protein product: CASSMGSPGDIQYF. This chain joins TRBV19 and TRBJ2-4; D is unresolved. V lost 3 bases, J lost 8 bases, and 14 bases lay in between. Germline assignment: CDR1 LNHDA and CDR2 SQIVND (reference sequence). The CDR3 contains 14 residues.

V is TRBV6-5 and J is TRBJ1-1; TRBD1 might be the D (5 bases). Germline CDR1 MNHEY, CDR2 SVGAGI. CDR3 length: 15 residues. Trimming stripped 6 bases from V and 1 base from J, with 15 bases between. The DNA of the CDR3 is TGTGCCAGCAGCCAGACGTACCAGGGGAACACTGAAGCTTTCTTT. Translated: CASSQTYQGNTEAFF.

The count of this clone is one. The chain joins TRBV25-1 to TRBJ2-2; 7 bases agree with TRBD2. The CDR3 runs to 16 residues. The junction had 17 bases not matched to a gene; V was cut back by 11 bases and J by 5 bases. Germline CDR1 reads MGHDK; CDR2 reads SYGVNS. CDR3 in amino acids: CAVWASGERGTGELFF. The CDR3 bases are TGTGCCGTCTGGGCCAGCGGGGAAAGGGGAACCGGGGAGCTGTTTTTT.

The chain carries TRBV9 and TRBJ2-7; 7 positions agree with TRBD2. This CDR3 contains 14 residues. The V gene end was trimmed by 4 bases and the J gene end by 2 bases; junction bases not matched to a gene: 6. The germline V gene encodes CDR1 SGDLS and CDR2 YYNGEE. CDR3 loop: CASSPSGGAYEQYF. The CDR3, as DNA: TGTGCCAGCAGCCCTAGCGGAGGCGCCTACGAGCAGTACTTC. Based on the CDR3 plus reference TRBV9 and TRBJ2-7, the full variable domain is DSGVTQTPKHLITATGQRVTLRCSPRSGDLSVYWYQQSLDQGLQFLIQYYNGEERAKGNILERFSAQQFPDLHSELNLSSLELGDSALYFCASSPSGGAYEQYFGPGTRLTVT.

The chain has TRBV4-3 and TRBJ2-2, with 8 bases identical to TRBD1. This CDR3 region has 17 residues. The J segment lost 4 bases and the V segment lost 0 bases, leaving 7 bases of the junction unmatched. CDR1 LGHNA and CDR2 YSLEER come from the germline V gene. CDR3 nucleotides: TGCGCCAGCAGCCAAGACCCCCAGGGGGCCGGCACCGGGGAGCTGTTTTTT. Protein: CASSQDPQGAGTGELFF.

V usage is TRBV2 and J usage is TRBJ1-1; 7 bases fit TRBD1. The CDR3 covers 13 residues. The germline V gene has CDR1 SNHLY and CDR2 FYNNEI. V was clipped by 6 bases and J by 1 base; unmatched bases: 2. The chain's CDR3 is CASSQGENTEAFF. The CDR3 DNA sequence: TGTGCCAGCAGCCAGGGGGAGAACACTGAAGCTTTCTTT.

The chain recombines TRBV19 with TRBJ2-2; possible D gene TRBD1, 6 bases. Germline CDR1 and CDR2: LNHDA and SQIVND (reference sequence). The CDR3 covers 15 residues. The germline V and J ends were trimmed by 2 bases and 4 bases, with 11 bases remaining between them. CDR3 sequence (DNA): TGTGCCAGTAGTATACAGGGCAGGGGCACCGGGGAGCTGTTTTTT. It is translated as CASSIQGRGTGELFF.

This chain connects TRBV15 to TRBJ1-6; 9 positions match TRBD1. J lost 9 bases, V lost 0 bases, and 3 bases had no gene match. Germline CDR1 reads LNHNV; CDR2 reads YYDKDF (reference sequence). This CDR3 is built from 15 residues. The CDR3 loop is CATSRDRDRVSPLHF. The DNA for the CDR3 is TGTGCCACCAGCAGAGATCGGGACAGGGTTTCACCCCTCCACTTT.

The chain recombines TRBV5-4 with TRBJ2-7; D unresolved. V lost 4 bases to trimming and J lost 3 bases, with 20 bases between them. This CDR3 is built from 16 residues. Germline CDR1 reads SGHNT; CDR2 reads YYREEE (reference sequence). CDR3 DNA sequence: TGTGCCAGCAGCCCCGCAGCTATCGGGTCCCGCTACGAGCAGTACTTC. As protein: CASSPAAIGSRYEQYF.

The chain recombines TRBV13 with TRBJ2-5; a weak D match, TRBD2 (6 bases). This CDR3 is built from 15 residues. Germline CDR1 PRHDT, CDR2 FYEKMQ (reference sequence). V lost 2 bases to trimming and J lost 4 bases, with 14 bases between them. The CDR3 here is CASSLSGVLGETQYF. CDR3 DNA sequence: TGTGCCAGCAGCTTATCGGGAGTACTGGGAGAGACCCAGTACTTC.

This clone has only one observation. DNA for the CDR3: TGCAGTGCTATAGACACCGGGGAGCTGTTTTTT. This gives the protein CSAIDTGELFF. This chain connects TRBV20-1 to TRBJ2-2; D uncertain. The V and J ends lost 4 bases and 3 bases respectively, with 3 bases between them. The CDR3 sequence is 11 residues long. The germline V gene has CDR1 DFQATT and CDR2 SNEGSKA (reference sequence).

V and J are TRBV5-6 and TRBJ2-7, with 10 bases lining up with TRBD1. CDR1 SGHDT and CDR2 YYEEEE come from the germline V gene. This CDR3 region has 15 residues. The V segment lost 4 bases and the J segment 5 bases; nucleotides outside the gene matches: 9. The CDR3 protein is CASSLRRGTGDEQYF. In DNA, the CDR3 is TGTGCCAGCAGCCTAAGGAGGGGGACAGGGGACGAGCAGTACTTC.

The rearrangement uses TRBV29-1 and TRBJ1-3; possible D gene TRBD1, 6 bases. CDR1 SQVTM and CDR2 ANQGSEA come from the germline V gene. This CDR3 is built from 14 residues. Trimming left V 4 bases short and J 0 bases short, with 10 bases between. In DNA form, the CDR3 reads TGCAGCGTTGCCGGACAGCTCTCTGGAAACACCATATATTTT. Translation: CSVAGQLSGNTIYF.

The gene calls are TRBV30 and TRBJ2-3; possibly TRBD1 or TRBD2 for D (6 bases each). V was pared by 0 bases and J by 0 bases, with 7 bases between. The germline V gene encodes CDR1 GTSNPN and CDR2 SVGIG (reference sequence). The length of the CDR3 is 14 residues. CDR3 sequence: CAWSVGGSTDTQYF. CDR3 DNA: TGTGCCTGGAGTGTAGGGGGGAGCACAGATACGCAGTATTTT.